These 11 T cell receptor beta chains were sequenced from one sample in a study of human T cells and chemical hapten exposure. TCRdb reprocessed the RACE reads with MiXCR, giving one entry per CDR3 protein. The sample holds about 84,000 distinct CDR3 sequences, less than 14% seen once. As for time point: patch test 3, about 24 weeks after DPC sensitization. This sample's treatment: therapeutic diphenylcyclopropenone sensitization with weekly scalp DPC. The specimen was whole blood, collected in connection with sensitization to the hapten diphenylcyclopropenone (DPC). The receptors here all came from a woman in her fifties or sixties with alopecia areata. Some clones in this sample may be carry-over from other donors' samples.

This clonotype was observed a few times. The chain carries TRBV28 and TRBJ1-3; no firm D call. Trimming shortened V by 7 bases and J by 5 bases, and 3 bases separated the two germline ends. CDR3 length equals 10 residues. Per germline, CDR1 MDHEN and CDR2 SYDVKM. CDR3 DNA: TGTGCCAGCAAAAGAAACACCATATATTTT. Translation gives CASKRNTIYF.

This CDR3 reads CASSQGAGHSYEQYF. The CDR3 DNA is TGTGCCAGCAGCCAGGGGGCGGGACACTCCTACGAGCAGTACTTC. The chain uses TRBV7-2 and TRBJ2-7, with 8 bases fitting TRBD1. The CDR3 loop spans 15 amino acids. J gave up 0 bases and V 5 bases, and 6 bases lay outside the gene matches. Germline V gene sequence: CDR1 SGHTA, CDR2 FQGNSA.

This clonotype has a count of ten or more. This chain joins TRBV29-1 and TRBJ2-5; tentatively, D is TRBD1 (7 bases). This CDR3 region has 15 residues. V was clipped by 4 bases and J by 4 bases, with 19 bases between them. Per germline, CDR1 SQVTM and CDR2 ANQGSEA. The DNA for the CDR3 is TGCAGCGTTGCGGTCTTCAGGGGGGTCGGAGAGACCCAGTACTTC. It is translated as CSVAVFRGVGETQYF.

Regarding this clonotype: One junction end does not reproduce the germline sequence, and a read error may be involved. The chain recombines TRBV7-7 with TRBJ2-5; D is ambiguous. The germline CDR1 and CDR2 sequences are SSHAT and FNYEAQ (reference sequence). CDR3 length: 13 residues. The DNA of the CDR3 is TGTGCTAGCAGCTTAGAAACTTTCGAGACCCAGTACTTC. This sequence encodes CASSLETFETQYF.

The V gene is TRBV24-1, the J gene TRBJ2-3, with 9 bases lining up with TRBD1. The germline gives CDR1 KGHDR, CDR2 SFDVKD. V gave up 4 bases and J gave up 1 base; unmatched junction bases: 2. The CDR3 runs to 15 residues. The DNA of the CDR3 is TGTGCCACCAGTGAGACAGGGGGTGGCACAGATACGCAGTATTTT. The encoded protein is CATSETGGGTDTQYF.

This clonotype was seen ten or more times. The chain is built from TRBV5-5 and TRBJ1-3; TRBD1 matches 9 bases. There are 16 residues in the CDR3. CDR1 and CDR2 (germline): SGHKS, YYEKEE (reference sequence). The ends lost 5 bases at V and 4 bases at J; junction bases unmatched: 10. CDR3 loop: CASSPTLGQGGNTIYF. The CDR3 DNA reads TGTGCCAGCAGTCCTACTCTGGGACAGGGAGGAAACACCATATATTTT.

This clonotype came up a few times. CDR3 region: CASSSTGDNTEAFF. The CDR3 DNA reads as TGTGCCAGCAGTTCGACAGGGGATAACACTGAAGCTTTCTTT. The V and J genes are TRBV27 and TRBJ1-1; 8 nucleotides align to TRBD1. Trimming took 4 bases from V and 2 from J; bases not matched to a gene: 3. CDR1 and CDR2 (germline): MNHEY, SMNVEV (reference sequence). CDR3 length: 14 amino acids.

The J gene is TRBJ1-3, the V gene TRBV9, with 7 bases identical to TRBD1. Trimming at V came to 9 bases and at J to 4 bases, leaving 4 bases not matched to a gene. Per the germline V gene, CDR1 is SGDLS and CDR2 is YYNGEE. The CDR3 covers 12 residues. CDR3 nucleotides: TGTGCCACCCAGGGACAGGGAAACACCATATATTTT. Protein product: CATQGQGNTIYF.

In this sample, this clonotype turned up many times. J is TRBJ2-5 and V is TRBV6-2 or TRBV6-3; D is undetermined. The length of the CDR3 is 17 residues. Germline-derived CDR1 and CDR2 are MNHEY and SVGEGT. V lost 2 bases and J 1 base, leaving 17 bases between the germline ends. CDR3 sequence (DNA): TGTGCCAGCAGTTACCGGCTTTCTGGAGACATCCAAGAGACCCAGTACTTC. Translated, it gives CASSYRLSGDIQETQYF.

The CDR3 DNA is TGTGCCTGCGAATGGGCGAACACAGATACGCAGTATTTT. It codes for CACEWANTDTQYF. The chain recombines TRBV30 with TRBJ2-3, with D unclear. CDR1 is GTSNPN, CDR2 SVGIG, per germline (reference sequence). The ends were cut back, 6 bases at V and 2 bases at J, with 12 bases in the middle. This CDR3 has 13 residues.

This clonotype occurred a few times. The chain is built from TRBV7-2 and TRBJ2-3, with unresolved D. The CDR3 contains 13 residues. V was cut by 5 bases and J by 5 bases, with 11 bases left in between. The germline CDR1 and CDR2 sequences are SGHTA and FQGNSA. The CDR3 is CASSPRIRDTQYF. The CDR3 DNA sequence: TGTGCCAGCAGCCCCCGGATACGAGATACGCAGTATTTT.